The 28 T cell receptor beta chains in this list originate from one sample, sequenced in a study of beta chain features in type 1 diabetes. The study, taken as a whole, reports: There was a moderate but significant shortening of TCRB CDR3s in all four CD4+ subsets of Type 1 diabetes patients.

Of the isolated RNA, all was reverse transcribed, and so the sequenced material was expressed TCRB transcripts. Some clones are missing from TCRdb's copy, which holds only in-frame ones; the method was immunoSEQ multiplex PCR. The table shows approximately 360,000 clones, with around 13% occurring only once. Antigens of these TCRs are unknown. Sequenced sample: naive CD4+ T cells from blood. Source of these receptors: a woman in her late teens or twenties with type 1 diabetes.

This clone was seen more than once but under ten times. This chain links TRBV7-2 with TRBJ2-5; 10 bases are shared with TRBD1. This CDR3 has 14 residues. CDR1 is SGHTA, CDR2 FQGNSA, per germline. J lost 5 bases, V lost 8 bases, and 8 bases had no gene match. The CDR3 sequence is CASCGQGGRETQYF. The CDR3 DNA sequence: TGTGCCAGCTGCGGACAGGGGGGGAGGGAGACCCAGTACTTC.

This clone was counted only a few times. The chain combines TRBV11-2 with TRBJ2-1; 9 bases are a match to TRBD1. The CDR3 has 16 amino acids. Germline CDR1 is SGHAT and CDR2 is FQNNGV. J gave up 6 bases and V 0 bases, and 6 bases lay outside the gene matches. CDR3 loop: CASSLEGTGWFNEQFF. The CDR3 nucleotides read TGTGCCAGCAGCTTAGAGGGGACAGGGTGGTTCAATGAGCAGTTCTTC.

This clone was seen more than once but under ten times. The J gene is TRBJ2-7, the V gene TRBV30; tentatively, D is TRBD1 (6 bases). Trimming removed 3 bases from V and 0 bases from J, with 12 bases in between. Germline V gene data show CDR1 as GTSNPN and CDR2 as SVGIG (reference sequence). There are 14 residues in the CDR3. CDR3 nucleotide sequence: TGTGCCTGGAGCCCGGACAGCTACTCCTACGAGCAGTACTTC. Its translation: CAWSPDSYSYEQYF.

This clone was counted between two and nine times. The chain uses TRBV9 and TRBJ1-5, with 9 bases identical to TRBD1. The CDR3 extends over 14 amino acids. The germline gives CDR1 SGDLS, CDR2 YYNGEE. With 0 bases clipped from V and 7 bases from J, the junction kept 2 bases outside the gene matches. The DNA for the CDR3 is TGTGCCAGCAGCGTAGGACAGGGGGACCAGCCCCAGCATTTT. Translated: CASSVGQGDQPQHF. Using reference TRBV9 and TRBJ1-5 for the parts outside the CDR3, the full variable domain is DSGVTQTPKHLITATGQRVTLRCSPRSGDLSVYWYQQSLDQGLQFLIQYYNGEERAKGNILERFSAQQFPDLHSELNLSSLELGDSALYFCASSVGQGDQPQHFGDGTRLSIL.

This chain uses TRBV11-2 with TRBJ2-5; D not resolved. The CDR3 sequence is 12 residues long. Germline CDR1 and CDR2: SGHAT and FQNNGV. Trimming removed 3 bases at V and 4 bases at J, with 6 bases between. CDR3 amino acids: CASSFLVETQYF. The CDR3 DNA reads as TGTGCCAGCAGCTTCCTCGTAGAGACCCAGTACTTC. Full variable domain (rest looked up from reference TRBV11-2 and TRBJ2-5): EAGVAQSPRYKIIEKRQSVAFWCNPISGHATLYWYQQILGQGPKLLIQFQNNGVVDDSQLPKDRFSAERLKGVDSTLKIQPAKLEDSAVYLCASSFLVETQYFGPGTRLLVL.

In this sample, this clone turned up a few times. The genes are TRBV4-2 and TRBJ1-2, with D perhaps TRBD1 (5 bases). In germline, CDR1 is LGHNA, CDR2 YNFKEQ. The CDR3 is 16 amino acids. V lost 0 bases to trimming and J lost 4 bases, with 15 bases between them. The CDR3 loop reads CASSQDRSTELYGYTF. The CDR3 DNA sequence: TGTGCCAGCAGCCAAGATCGATCGACAGAACTCTATGGCTACACCTTC.

This clone has a handful of counts. The chain employs TRBV14 and TRBJ2-5; perhaps TRBD1 as D (5 bases). Trimming shortened V by 4 bases and J by 2 bases, and 8 bases separated the two germline ends. CDR3 size: 13 residues. Germline CDR1 reads SGHDN; CDR2 reads FVKESK. The CDR3 spells CASSRQGQETQYF. In DNA form, the CDR3 reads TGTGCCAGCAGCCGGCAGGGTCAAGAGACCCAGTACTTC.

This clone was counted between two and nine times. CDR3 amino acids: CASRAGRRYEQYF. The CDR3 coding sequence is TGTGCCAGCCGGGCTGGGAGGAGATACGAGCAGTACTTC. V is TRBV6-5 and J is TRBJ2-7, with D maybe TRBD2 (6 bases). V was clipped by 8 bases and J by 4 bases, with 15 bases between them. Germline CDR1 is MNHEY and CDR2 is SVGAGI. The CDR3 loop spans 13 amino acids.

The chain links TRBV7-2 to TRBJ1-5; maybe TRBD1 (6 bases). This CDR3 contains 15 residues. Germline lookup yields CDR1 SGHTA and CDR2 FQGNSA. Trimming took off 1 base at V and 5 bases at J, with 12 bases between the two ends. The CDR3 region has the DNA TGTGCCAGCAGCTTAGTTTTCGGGGGGCATCAGCCCCAGCATTTT. Protein: CASSLVFGGHQPQHF. Using reference TRBV7-2 and TRBJ1-5 for the parts outside the CDR3, the full variable domain is GAGVSQSPSNKVTEKGKDVELRCDPISGHTALYWYRQSLGQGLEFLIYFQGNSAPDKSGLPSDRFSAERTGGSVSTLTIQRTQQEDSAVYLCASSLVFGGHQPQHFGDGTRLSIL.

This clone was seen only a few times. The chain links TRBV2 to TRBJ2-1, with TRBD2 identical over 8 bases. The CDR3 contains 17 residues. Germline-derived CDR1 and CDR2 are SNHLY and FYNNEI. V lost 5 bases and J lost 4; bases outside the gene matches: 13. The CDR3 protein is CASSTKPQLAVYNEQFF. The CDR3, as DNA: TGTGCCAGCAGTACCAAACCCCAACTAGCGGTTTACAATGAGCAGTTCTTC.

V usage is TRBV7-2 and J usage is TRBJ2-5; D perhaps matches TRBD2 (5 bases). Germline CDR1 is SGHTA and CDR2 is FQGNSA. The CDR3 loop spans 15 amino acids. V lost 1 base, J lost 0 bases, and 9 bases lay in between. CDR3 sequence reads: CASSLGFGDQETQYF. DNA of the CDR3: TGTGCCAGCAGCTTAGGTTTCGGGGACCAAGAGACCCAGTACTTC.

This clone was found a few times. The V and J genes are TRBV9 and TRBJ2-3, with TRBD2 identical over 14 bases. CDR3 length: 16 residues. The J segment lost 3 bases and the V segment lost 2 bases, leaving 2 bases of the junction unmatched. Germline V gene sequence: CDR1 SGDLS, CDR2 YYNGEE. CDR3 amino acids: CASSVTSGGVTDTQYF. The DNA for the CDR3 is TGTGCCAGCAGCGTGACTAGCGGGGGGGTAACAGATACGCAGTATTTT.

For the CDR3, the DNA is TGTGCCAGCAGTGCAAGGGTGGACTTCACCGGCGGGGAGCTGTTTTTT. Amino acid sequence: CASSARVDFTGGELFF. The J gene is TRBJ2-2, the V gene TRBV27; D perhaps matches TRBD2 (5 bases). The V end was cut by 5 bases, the J end by 7 bases, with 20 bases between. CDR1 and CDR2 (germline): MNHEY, SMNVEV (reference sequence). This CDR3 spans 16 amino acids.

This clone was seen more than once but under ten times. Additional DNA sequences in this sample encode the identical CDR3. The chain has TRBV28 and TRBJ1-1; weak D call: TRBD1 (6 bases). Germline values: CDR1 MDHEN, CDR2 SYDVKM. Trimming stripped 5 bases from V and 1 base from J, with 14 bases between. The length of the CDR3 is 15 residues. CDR3: CASSPGGGGNTEAFF. CDR3 bases: TGTGCCAGCAGTCCGGGGGGCGGGGGGAACACTGAAGCTTTCTTT.

This clone showed up just a few times. The rearrangement uses TRBV27 and TRBJ1-1; no definite D call. The CDR3 consists of 13 residues. Germline assignment: CDR1 MNHEY and CDR2 SMNVEV (reference sequence). With 4 bases removed from V and 0 bases from J, the gap between germline ends came to 6 bases. CDR3 DNA: TGTGCCAGCAGTTCCGCGCTGAACACTGAAGCTTTCTTT. Translated, it gives CASSSALNTEAFF.

The chain links TRBV11-3 to TRBJ2-1, with 7 bases aligning to TRBD1. The germline CDR1 and CDR2 sequences are SGHNT and YENEEA. V dropped 5 bases and J dropped 8; count of bases not matched to a gene: 9. This CDR3 contains 14 residues. The CDR3 is CASSLGQVTDEQFF. As DNA, the CDR3 is TGTGCCAGCAGCCTCGGACAGGTCACGGATGAGCAGTTCTTC.

This CDR3 is CASSPSGVDYGYTF. In nucleotides, the CDR3 is TGTGCCAGCTCACCTTCAGGGGTAGACTATGGCTACACCTTC. V usage is TRBV18 and J usage is TRBJ1-2; a weak D match, TRBD1 (6 bases). Looked up from germline, CDR1 is KGHSH and CDR2 is LQKENI. Trimming took off 3 bases at V and 3 bases at J, with 11 bases between the two ends. This CDR3 spans 14 amino acids.

The rearrangement links TRBV14 to TRBJ1-2; 11 nucleotides agree with TRBD1. V dropped 4 bases and J dropped 4; count of bases not matched to a gene: 5. CDR1 and CDR2 (germline): SGHDN, FVKESK. The CDR3 is 15 amino acids. Written as DNA, the CDR3 is TGTGCCAGCAGCCGGCCTGGGACAGGGGGCTATGGCTACACCTTC. Protein: CASSRPGTGGYGYTF.

The V and J genes are TRBV7-2 and TRBJ1-1; a possible D gene is TRBD1 (5 bases). CDR3 length equals 13 residues. V lost 6 bases, J lost 1 base, and 9 bases lay in between. Germline CDR1 SGHTA, CDR2 FQGNSA. DNA of the CDR3: TGTGCCAGCAGAACTGACAGGAACACTGAAGCTTTCTTT. Encoded protein: CASRTDRNTEAFF.

Here the CDR3 reads CASSLNGVYGYTF. CDR3 DNA sequence: TGTGCCAGCAGCCTTAACGGTGTCTATGGCTACACCTTC. The chain couples TRBV11-2 to TRBJ1-2, with unresolved D. Trimming cost V 5 bases and J 4 bases, with 11 bases left between them. Per the germline V gene, CDR1 is SGHAT and CDR2 is FQNNGV. CDR3 size: 13 residues.

This clone was seen more than once but under ten times. The CDR3 bases are TGCGCCAGCAGCGGCGGGCCAATTAGCGGGAGAGGGGAGACCCAGTACTTC. It specifies CASSGGPISGRGETQYF. The chain is built from TRBV4-1 and TRBJ2-5, with TRBD2 matching over 9 bases. The CDR3 contains 17 residues. Trimming at V came to 5 bases and at J to 5 bases, leaving 15 bases not matched to a gene. Germline V CDR1 and CDR2: MGHRA, YSYEKL.

There are a few counts of this clone. The V call is TRBV28, the J call TRBJ1-1, with TRBD1 as a possible D gene (5 bases). V lost 3 bases to trimming and J lost 4 bases, with 12 bases between them. Germline values: CDR1 MDHEN, CDR2 SYDVKM. This CDR3 has 14 amino acids. The CDR3: CASSFQGGGTEAFF. Here the CDR3 DNA reads TGTGCCAGCAGTTTCCAGGGAGGCGGCACTGAAGCTTTCTTT. Full variable domain (remainder filled in from reference TRBV28 and TRBJ1-1): DVKVTQSSRYLVKRTGEKVFLECVQDMDHENMFWYRQDPGLGLRLIYFSYDVKMKEKGDIPEGYSVSREKKERFSLILESASTNQTSMYLCASSFQGGGTEAFFGQGTRLTVV.

This clone was found a few times. The CDR3 is CASSRTSGAYNEQFF. CDR3 DNA: TGTGCCAGCAGTCGCACTAGCGGGGCCTACAATGAGCAGTTCTTC. The chain uses TRBV6-5 and TRBJ2-1; the match to TRBD2 covers 10 bases. With V trimmed by 5 bases and J by 2 bases, 3 bases remained unmatched. The CDR3 sequence is 15 residues long. Germline CDR1 is MNHEY and CDR2 is SVGAGI.

The chain is built from TRBV20-1 and TRBJ2-5; no definite D call. The CDR3 is made up of 11 amino acids. Trimming removed 0 bases at V and 5 bases at J, with 4 bases between. In germline, CDR1 is DFQATT, CDR2 SNEGSKA (reference sequence). CDR3 in amino acids: CSARDLETQYF. CDR3 bases: TGCAGTGCTAGAGATCTTGAGACCCAGTACTTC.

This chain joins TRBV29-1 and TRBJ2-7; 9 bases align to TRBD1. The germline V gene has CDR1 SQVTM and CDR2 ANQGSEA. Trimming removed 1 base from V and 6 bases from J; junction bases left unmatched: 7. The CDR3 runs 14 residues. CDR3 DNA: TGCAGCGTTGAAGTCTGGGACAGGGCCTCCGAGCAGTACTTC. It specifies CSVEVWDRASEQYF.

The chain combines TRBV15 with TRBJ2-1, with TRBD1 as a possible D gene (5 bases). The germline V gene encodes CDR1 LNHNV and CDR2 YYDKDF (reference sequence). The CDR3 has 15 residues. V dropped 0 bases and J dropped 4 bases, with 10 bases sitting between them. DNA for the CDR3: TGTGCCACCAGCAGAGAGGGGCGGCGATACAATGAGCAGTTCTTC. Amino acids: CATSREGRRYNEQFF.

CDR3 DNA sequence: TGCAGCGTTATGGGCCGAATGAGCTCCTACGAGCAGTACTTC. Translated, it gives CSVMGRMSSYEQYF. V and J are TRBV29-1 and TRBJ2-7; D is ambiguous. The CDR3 spans 14 residues. V lost 5 bases and J 0 bases, leaving 14 bases between the germline ends. Per germline, CDR1 SQVTM and CDR2 ANQGSEA.

This clone showed up just a few times. The chain employs TRBV30 and TRBJ1-4; no definite D call. Per germline, CDR1 GTSNPN and CDR2 SVGIG (reference sequence). V dropped 6 bases and J dropped 6 bases, with 14 bases sitting between them. The CDR3 totals 13 residues. This CDR3 reads CACLWASDEKLFF. CDR3 in DNA: TGTGCCTGTCTCTGGGCTAGCGATGAAAAACTGTTTTTT. Looking up the rest from reference TRBV30 and TRBJ1-4 gives the full variable domain: SQTIHQWPATLVQPVGSPLSLECTVEGTSNPNLYWYRQAAGRGLQLLFYSVGIGQISSEVPQNLSASRPQDRQFILSSKKLLLSDSGFYLCACLWASDEKLFFGSGTQLSVL.